This T cell receptor (beta chain) was sequenced during a study of blood T cell repertoires in COVID-19. Overall study: The study drew acute and convalescent COVID-19 samples from the United States, Italy and Spain. T cells, B-cell-depleted T cells, or PBMCs supplied cDNA or gDNA.

The CDR3 loop spans 16 amino acids. V was pared by 7 bases and J by 6 bases, with 19 bases between. From germline, CDR1 is LNHDA and CDR2 SQIVND (reference sequence). Authors' methods: From reference gene primer amplification, estimates of nucleated cell counts were derived. Generated by immunoSEQ multiplex PCR, the TCRdb table keeps only in-frame clones and is missing some. Clone size and V and J calls were adopted from that table, with D and trimming inferred from the DNA. This sample has about 160,000 clones, with about 85% found just once. This clone was recorded only once. The sequence was collected from a human donor with acute or convalescent COVID-19. The donor label of this sample is uncertain. Sequencing was done on a sample of peripheral blood. The genes are TRBV19 and TRBJ1-6; a weak D match, TRBD1 (6 bases). The CDR3 nucleotides read TGTGCCAGTACTATCGGAGGCCCCAGGGGTAATTCACCCCTCCACTTT. It encodes CASTIGGPRGNSPLHF.